This is a list of T cell receptor beta chains from one sample in a study of metastatic and nonmetastatic thyroid tumors. TCRdb re-called clones via MiXCR from the PCR reads. The profile shows about 24,000 clones, about 24% of them singletons. Sequencing was done on a sample of tumor tissue. All receptors come from a male donor with papillary thyroid cancer or a benign thyroid nodule (not recorded which). Some clones in this sample may be carry-over from other donors' samples. Each CDR3 is given with its conserved first and last residue. Each record gives: D gene, V gene, clone size, J gene, CDR3 DNA, CDR3 protein. The D gene is left open where the match is weak. A clone size is listed for some rows: how often the clone was seen (once, few, many), or a class if it is expanded.

>-|TRBV12-3/TRBV12-4|-|TRBJ2-1
TGTGCCAGCAGTTTGTGGCAGAGCTCCTACAATGAGCAGTTCTTC
CASSLWQSSYNEQFF
>-|TRBV6-1|many|TRBJ2-3
TGTGCCAGCAGTGGCAGACGCACAGATACGCAGTATTTT
CASSGRRTDTQYF
>TRBD2|TRBV9|many|TRBJ2-2
TGTGCCAGCAGTGGGGGACTAGGGAACACCGGGGAGCTGTTTTTT
CASSGGLGNTGELFF
>-|TRBV19|-|TRBJ2-2
TGTGCCAGTAATAGTAGGAGCACCGTGGATCTGTTTTTT
CASNSRSTVDLFF
>TRBD1|TRBV20-1|many|TRBJ1-1
TGCAGTGCTATCGAACCGACAGGGTACACTGAAGCTTTCTTT
CSAIEPTGYTEAFF
>TRBD2|TRBV6-2/TRBV6-3|many|TRBJ2-7
TGTGCCAGCAGTCCGAACGATGAGCGGGAGTCATACGAGCAGTACTTC
CASSPNDERESYEQYF
>-|TRBV28|few|TRBJ1-2
TGTGCAAGAAGTTTGGGTAGCCAGCGTGCTGGCTACACCTTC
CARSLGSQRAGYTF
>TRBD2|TRBV4-3|many|TRBJ2-3
TGCGCCAGCAGCCCCGGACTAGGAACAGATACGCAGTATTTT
CASSPGLGTDTQYF
>TRBD1|TRBV11-1|many|TRBJ2-1
TGTGCCAGCAGCCCCTGGACAGGGACCTACAATGAGCAGTTCTTC
CASSPWTGTYNEQFF
>-|TRBV15|few|TRBJ1-5
TGTGCCACCAAACACCCCGAGGGCAATCATCCCCAGCATTTT
CATKHPEGNHPQHF
>TRBD1|TRBV19|many|TRBJ1-5
TGTGCCAGCGGGACAGACAATCAGCCCCAGCATTTT
CASGTDNQPQHF
>TRBD2|TRBV9|many|TRBJ2-3
TGTGCCAGCGGCTCCGGGGGGGCAAGCACAGATACGCAGTATTTT
CASGSGGASTDTQYF
>TRBD2|TRBV5-6|many|TRBJ2-3
TGTGCCAGCAGCTTGCGGACTAGCGGGAGTACAGATACGCAGTATTTT
CASSLRTSGSTDTQYF
>-|TRBV20-1|many|TRBJ2-7
TGCAGTGCTAGGGGGGTGAACTACGAGCAGTACTTC
CSARGVNYEQYF
>-|TRBV2|many|TRBJ1-2
TGTGCCAGCAGTACCGGGGCTTTTGGGGAAAGTGGCTACACCTTC
CASSTGAFGESGYTF
>TRBD2|TRBV20-1|many|TRBJ2-4
TGCAGTGCCGCCCCAAGGACTAGCGCCAAAAACATTCAGTACTTC
CSAAPRTSAKNIQYF
>TRBD2|TRBV11-1|medium-sized|TRBJ2-7
TGTGCCAGCAGCTTAGACATAGCGGGAGTCCCCTACGAGCAGTACTTC
CASSLDIAGVPYEQYF
>-|TRBV27|many|TRBJ1-2
TGTGCCAGCAGTTCCCACGGTAGGGGTGGCTACACCTTC
CASSSHGRGGYTF
>-|TRBV27|many|TRBJ1-1
TGTGCCAGCACTGACAGCCTCCGGGGTGAAGCTTTCTTT
CASTDSLRGEAFF
>TRBD2|TRBV19|many|TRBJ2-2
TGTGCCGGTAGTATCCCGGGACTAGCGGGTGGGGAGCTGTTTTTT
CAGSIPGLAGGELFF
>TRBD1|TRBV27|many|TRBJ1-1
TGTGCCAGCAGATCGGATCAGGGGGCCTTCACTGAAGCTTTCTTT
CASRSDQGAFTEAFF
>TRBD1|TRBV4-3|many|TRBJ2-6
TGCGCCAGCAGCCCGCAGCAGGGGGCTGCTGGGGCCAACGTCCTGACTTTC
CASSPQQGAAGANVLTF
>-|TRBV6-6|many|TRBJ2-7
TGTGCCAGCAGTTTAGCGTGGCGGAACCCCCTCTCCTACGAGCAGTACTTC
CASSLAWRNPLSYEQYF
>TRBD2|TRBV29-1|many|TRBJ2-1
TGCAGCGTTAGCGGGACCCAGAGGGGTAATGAGCAGTTCTTC
CSVSGTQRGNEQFF
>TRBD1|TRBV10-3|many|TRBJ2-5
TGTGCCATCAGCGCCGGGACAGGGGTTTTTGAGACCCAGTACTTC
CAISAGTGVFETQYF
>TRBD2|TRBV9|few|TRBJ2-2
TGTGCCAGCAGCGTAGAGACTAGCGGCACCGGGGAGCTGTTTTTT
CASSVETSGTGELFF
>TRBD1|TRBV4-1|-|TRBJ1-2
TGCGCCAGCAGTCTTACCGGGACAGGTGACTATGGCTACACCTTC
CASSLTGTGDYGYTF
>-|TRBV6-2/TRBV6-3|many|TRBJ1-5
TGTGCCAGCAGAAACCACCGGGGGCCCAGCAATCAGCCCCAGCATTTT
CASRNHRGPSNQPQHF
>-|TRBV3-1|-|TRBJ1-2
TGTGCCAGCAGCCAAGAAAAGGGTATTTGGGGCTACACCTTC
CASSQEKGIWGYTF
>-|TRBV6-4|many|TRBJ2-3
TGTGCCAGCAGTGACTCCCCTTCAGATACGCAGTATTTT
CASSDSPSDTQYF
>-|TRBV7-9|many|TRBJ2-5
TGTGCCAGCAGCCAAGACTGGGAACAAGAGACCCAGTACTTC
CASSQDWEQETQYF
>TRBD1|TRBV6-5|-|TRBJ2-6
TGTGCCAGCAGTTACCCGCAGGGGGCAGGTTCCAACGTCCTGACTTTC
CASSYPQGAGSNVLTF
>-|TRBV28|many|TRBJ1-1
TGTGCCAGCAGTTTAGGGGTCATAAACACTGAAGCTTTCTTT
CASSLGVINTEAFF
>TRBD1|TRBV6-1|few|TRBJ1-5
TGTGCCATAGGACGGACAGGGGGCCAACAGCCCCAGCATTTT
CAIGRTGGQQPQHF
>-|TRBV6-1|medium-sized|TRBJ2-1
TGTGCCAGCAGTGTTCAACAGGGAACGGGCTACAATGAGCAGTTCTTC
CASSVQQGTGYNEQFF